The source of this T cell receptor beta chain is a study of shared clonotypes between healthy human individuals (TCRdb year 2020). A note on the overall study: Two women and a few men aged 18 to 49 years were included in the cohort. The study deeply sequenced blood TCR repertoires of about five healthy adults to estimate repertoire size and the extent of clonotype sharing between individuals. To increase sequencing depth and limit assay-specific biases, different laboratories used diverse techniques to prepare libraries and sequence TCR repertoires. Leukapheresis yielded between about 0.9 and 9 billion PBMCs per donor.

With respect to this clone: The target of this receptor is not known. No qualities accompany the bases; no much larger clone lies one base away.

For CDR1 and CDR2, the germline V gene lists SNHLY and FYNNEI. Deletion took 7 bases off V and 1 base off J, with a span of 10 bases between the germline ends. Including cysteine and phenylalanine, the CDR3 has 13 amino acids. The CDR3 DNA has 39 bases and is translated from base 1. What the work shows at the level of the full study, not this receptor alone: The small number of donors limited the genetic and exposure-history diversity represented. Sampling was restricted to blood, and TCR repertoires in tissue are likely to differ from TCR repertoires in blood. Pairwise subsampling indicated that sequencing depth was expected to affect the degree of clonotype sharing among donors.

Using the deep immunoSEQ assay, multiplex PCR amplified TCR CDR3 regions from genomic DNA. Extracted genomic DNA from each cell subset was distributed evenly across all wells of several immunoSEQ 96-well plates, and each plate was treated as a replicate. Each replicate PCR for unsorted PBMC received about 0.3 ug genomic DNA, equal to 30,000 or so T cell genomes. Ten immunoSEQ deep assay plates were used to sequence the unsorted PBMC genomic DNA. Purified libraries were measured with a Qubit 3.0 fluorometer, size-checked on a Bioanalyzer 2100, and measured again with the KAPA Library Quantification kit. Every immunoSEQ 96-well plate was sequenced on a dedicated single-read 150-cycle Illumina NextSeq 550 flow cell. The source study handled its data this way. Because only junctional sequences without quality scores were contained in the immunoSEQ output, filtering matching that applied to full-length reads could not be performed. To assign V/J genes and CDR3, sequences were annotated using PyIR, a Python wrapper for IgBLAST v1.9, with IMGT germline references. Any read was removed if the V/J assignment was weak (E-value above 1e-6), the CDR3 was missing, or the read contained stop codons, out-of-frame junctions, or ambiguous translated residues. V3J clonotypes were defined as sequences sharing the same inferred V gene, J gene, and CDR3 amino acid sequence. The percentage overlap between two repertoires was calculated by dividing the number of shared unique clonotypes by the size of the smaller repertoire. RTK rarefaction, the Chao1 estimator, and Recon v2.1 estimates of unobserved clonotypes were used to assess repertoire richness. Here the immuneACCESS table is served through TCRdb, limited to in-frame sequences with V and J called. Missing clones are a known gap in these copies; in checked studies unresolved V genes cover under half, and the rest lacks a known reason. The V and J calls and clone size were taken over from that table, and D and trimming were inferred from the DNA. In this sample the table shows 450,000 to 600,000 clones, roughly 85% of which occur a single time. 12% of the sample is held by the ten biggest clonotypes.

The donors were healthy, HIV-negative adults who had no recently reported acute infections or vaccinations. Every donor was a Caucasian adult residing in Nashville, Tennessee, USA. For unsorted samples, approximately 84 million PBMCs were counted, and genomic DNA was extracted using the QIAamp DNA Blood Mini kit. Blood was obtained by leukapheresis, after which PBMCs were separated by Ficoll-Histopaque density gradient centrifugation and cryopreserved in liquid nitrogen vapor phase. The clonotype comes from a woman aged 40 to 50 in good health. Some clones in this sample may be carry-over from other donors' samples. This receptor chain uses TRBV2 and TRBJ1-1; the D gene identity is not certain. Material for sequencing was PBMCs. The nucleotides are TGTGCCAGCATGAGCCTGGGGAACACTGAAGCTTTCTTT. This codes for CASMSLGNTEAFF.